This T cell receptor (beta chain) was profiled in a study of blood T cell repertoires in COVID-19. As originally analysed: Estimation of nucleated cell counts relied on the amplification of reference gene primers. Repertoires were generated with immunoSEQ multiplex PCR, while TCRdb's copy carries only in-frame clones and drops some. V, J and clone size are taken as reported in that table, and D and trimming were inferred from the DNA itself. The profile shows 160,000 or so clones, around 82% of them singletons. Looked up from germline, CDR1 is SGHRS and CDR2 is YFSETQ. The CDR3 length is 14 residues. V dropped 1 base and J dropped 5 bases, with 10 bases sitting between them.

Sequenced material: PBMCs or T cells enriched from blood (not recorded which). This TCR was sampled from a middle-aged man who had recovered from COVID-19. This chain joins TRBV5-1 and TRBJ1-5; D might be TRBD1 (6 bases). The CDR3 DNA reads TGCGCCAGCAGCTTGACAGGGATGGATCAGCCCCAGCATTTT. As protein: CASSLTGMDQPQHF.